These 10 T cell receptor beta chains originate from one sample sequenced in a study of shared T cell receptors in the human thymus. Some clones are missing from TCRdb's copy, which holds only in-frame ones; the method was immunoSEQ multiplex PCR. The table records 500,000 to 850,000 clones, 70% to 90% of them present only once. The data were also submitted as part of a second study, on human thymus T cells.

The sample taken for sequencing was thymocytes. Receptor source: a boy younger than two with a congenital heart defect.

The rearrangement uses TRBV6-1 and TRBJ2-7, with TRBD2 matching 8 bases. CDR1 and CDR2 from the germline V gene are MNHNS and SASEGT. The CDR3 is made up of 14 amino acids. V trimming: 4 bases; J trimming: 9 bases; junction bases outside the gene matches: 11. In nucleotides, the CDR3 is TGTGCCAGCAGTGCGGGAGGGATCGCTGTAGTGCAGTACTTC. Residues: CASSAGGIAVVQYF.

The rearrangement joins TRBV2 to TRBJ2-1; 8 bases match TRBD2. The CDR3 runs 12 residues. The junction had 10 bases not matched to a gene; V was cut back by 6 bases and J by 15 bases. Per germline, CDR1 SNHLY and CDR2 FYNNEI. Here the CDR3 reads CASSPGLAGPFF. CDR3 DNA sequence: TGTGCCAGCAGCCCCGGACTAGCAGGGCCGTTCTTC.

J is TRBJ2-1 and V is TRBV2; 8 nucleotides match TRBD2. This CDR3 region has 14 residues. Looked up from germline, CDR1 is SNHLY and CDR2 is FYNNEI. V lost 4 bases to trimming and J lost 7 bases; unmatched junction nucleotides: 6. The CDR3 region is CASSVWTSRNEQFF. CDR3 bases: TGTGCCAGCAGTGTATGGACTAGCAGGAATGAGCAGTTCTTC.

DNA of the CDR3: TGTGCCACCAGCAGGGCTCCTAGCGGAGCCTACGAGCAGTACTTC. As protein: CATSRAPSGAYEQYF. The chain carries TRBV15 and TRBJ2-7, with 7 bases matching TRBD2. CDR3 length: 15 residues. Looked up from germline, CDR1 is LNHNV and CDR2 is YYDKDF (reference sequence). The V segment lost 3 bases and the J segment 2 bases; nucleotides outside the gene matches: 7.

The chain uses TRBV13 and TRBJ2-5; D not resolved. CDR3 size: 16 residues. CDR1 PRHDT and CDR2 FYEKMQ come from the germline V gene (reference sequence). Trimming took 5 bases from V and 1 from J, leaving 17 bases between them. The CDR3 is CASSATPGVPQETQYF. CDR3 nucleotide sequence: TGTGCCAGCAGCGCTACTCCAGGCGTCCCCCAAGAGACCCAGTACTTC.

The J gene is TRBJ2-5, the V gene TRBV4-1; 9 bases line up with TRBD2. Near its end, the DNA agrees better with TRBJ2-7, so the J call may be wrong. CDR3 length equals 18 residues. Germline V gene sequence: CDR1 MGHRA, CDR2 YSYEKL. This CDR3 reads CASSQDLGRPSGTYEQYF. CDR3 sequence (DNA): TGCGCCAGCAGCCAAGATTTGGGGAGGCCTAGCGGGACCTACGAGCAGTACTTC.

The J gene is TRBJ1-3, the V gene TRBV28, with 7 nucleotides matching TRBD1. Germline V gene data show CDR1 as MDHEN and CDR2 as SYDVKM. V was pared by 8 bases and J by 5 bases, with 12 bases of the junction left unmatched. The CDR3 spans 15 residues. The CDR3 DNA reads as TGTGCCAGCGGATCTCGGACAGGACTAAGAAACACCATATATTTT. Amino acids: CASGSRTGLRNTIYF. Combining the CDR3 with reference TRBV28 and TRBJ1-3 gives the whole variable domain DVKVTQSSRYLVKRTGEKVFLECVQDMDHENMFWYRQDPGLGLRLIYFSYDVKMKEKGDIPEGYSVSREKKERFSLILESASTNQTSMYLCASGSRTGLRNTIYFGEGSWLTVV.

The V and J genes are TRBV10-1 and TRBJ2-5; the D gene is possibly TRBD1 (6 bases). The ends were cut back, 2 bases at V and 0 bases at J, with 16 bases in the middle. Germline CDR1 and CDR2: WNHNN and SYGVQD (reference sequence). This CDR3 region has 17 residues. The CDR3 loop reads CASSEMVTGPYQETQYF. The CDR3 DNA follows: TGCGCCAGCAGTGAGATGGTGACAGGCCCGTACCAAGAGACCCAGTACTTC.

The V and J genes are TRBV2 and TRBJ1-5, with TRBD1 identical over 7 bases. The CDR3 extends over 15 amino acids. From germline, CDR1 is SNHLY and CDR2 FYNNEI. The trim removed 6 bases at V and 7 bases at J, leaving 12 bases unmatched. CDR3 nucleotides: TGTGCCAGCAGAGGCGACAGGGTAAGCCTCCAGCCCCAGCATTTT. This codes for CASRGDRVSLQPQHF.

The V call is TRBV27, the J call TRBJ1-5, with D perhaps matching TRBD1 (5 bases). Germline V lookup: CDR1 MNHEY, CDR2 SMNVEV (reference sequence). The CDR3 loop spans 16 amino acids. The ends were cut back, 1 base at V and 1 base at J, with 11 bases in the middle. Here the CDR3 reads CASSLLGGASNQPQHF. CDR3 in DNA: TGTGCCAGCAGTTTATTGGGAGGGGCAAGCAATCAGCCCCAGCATTTT.